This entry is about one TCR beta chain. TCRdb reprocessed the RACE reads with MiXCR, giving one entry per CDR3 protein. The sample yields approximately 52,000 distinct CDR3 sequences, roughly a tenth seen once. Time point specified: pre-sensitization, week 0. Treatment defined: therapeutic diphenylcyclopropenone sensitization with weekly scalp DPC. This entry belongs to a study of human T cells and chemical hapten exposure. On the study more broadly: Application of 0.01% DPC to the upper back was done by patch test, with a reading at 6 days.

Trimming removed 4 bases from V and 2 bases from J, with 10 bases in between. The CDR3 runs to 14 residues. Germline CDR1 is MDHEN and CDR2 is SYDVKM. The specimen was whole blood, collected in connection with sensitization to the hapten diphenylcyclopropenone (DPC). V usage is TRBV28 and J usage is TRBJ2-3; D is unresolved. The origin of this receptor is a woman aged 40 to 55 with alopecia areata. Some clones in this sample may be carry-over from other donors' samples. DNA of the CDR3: TGTGCCAGCAGTTCCCTTTTAGCCACAGATACGCAGTATTTT. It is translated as CASSSLLATDTQYF. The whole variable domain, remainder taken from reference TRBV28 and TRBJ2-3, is DVKVTQSSRYLVKRTGEKVFLECVQDMDHENMFWYRQDPGLGLRLIYFSYDVKMKEKGDIPEGYSVSREKKERFSLILESASTNQTSMYLCASSSLLATDTQYFGPGTRLTVL.